This TCR beta chain is from a study of OX40 agonist ivuxolimab in advanced cancers. About the research overall: Those treated in dose escalation had hepatocellular carcinoma, melanoma, renal cell cancer or head and neck cancer.

Autoimmune disease history or systemic immunosuppression led to patients being barred. Details on this clone: Its antigen is not known.

Study-wide results and limits: Individuals who were partial responders at 0.1-3.0 mg/kg had clonal expansion that ranked among the lowest.

CDR3 length: 15 residues. Germline CDR1 reads KGHSH; CDR2 reads LQKENI. The V segment lost 8 bases and the J segment 8 bases; nucleotides outside the gene matches: 12. Profiled with immunoSEQ multiplex PCR; TCRdb holds only in-frame clones, not every one. The sample shows around 99,000 clones, about 91% of them seen only once. The sequence came from an adult with an advanced solid tumor such as melanoma, head and neck, liver or kidney cancer. The source material was CD4+ or CD8+ T cells sorted from blood, sampled in a trial of the OX40 agonist ivuxolimab. This chain joins TRBV18 and TRBJ2-1; 10 bases agree with TRBD1. CDR3 region: CASHKQTGGIDEQFF. The DNA of the CDR3 is TGTGCCAGCCACAAACAGACAGGGGGCATAGATGAGCAGTTCTTC. The full variable domain, completed using reference TRBV18 and TRBJ2-1, is NAGVMQNPRHLVRRRGQEARLRCSPMKGHSHVYWYRQLPEEGLKFMVYLQKENIIDESGMPKERFSAEFPKEGPSILRIQQVVRGDSAAYFCASHKQTGGIDEQFFGPGTRLTVL.